These T cell receptor beta chains were read from a single sample in a study of T cells in Graves' hyperthyroidism and ophthalmopathy. One entry per CDR3 protein results from TCRdb running MiXCR on the multiplex PCR reads. The table has approximately 620,000 distinct CDR3 sequences, approximately 15% seen once; the top ten hold 5% to 7%. The sample consisted of blood. These receptors all come from a woman under 40 with Graves' hyperthyroidism that later progressed to Graves' ophthalmopathy. CDR3s include the opening cysteine and the closing phenylalanine or tryptophan. The order of the fields is V gene, CDR3 protein.

v_call: TRBV25-1
cdr3_aa: CASSESGRQNQPQHF

v_call: TRBV30
cdr3_aa: CAWSEPNTGELFF

v_call: TRBV2
cdr3_aa: CASGGQLSNQPQHF

v_call: TRBV27
cdr3_aa: CASSRQGFDTPYYNEQFF

v_call: TRBV4-2
cdr3_aa: CASSPEGGQGTTGELFF

v_call: TRBV18
cdr3_aa: CASSPSGPGETQYF

v_call: TRBV3-1
cdr3_aa: CASSPLRAQGTAESPLHF

v_call: TRBV27
cdr3_aa: CASSPPSFAAGGGYNEQFF

v_call: TRBV2
cdr3_aa: CASSEARNGYTF

v_call: TRBV20-1
cdr3_aa: CSASDGGRGTYEQYF

v_call: TRBV20-1
cdr3_aa: CSVGGGSNQPQHF

v_call: TRBV5-1
cdr3_aa: CASTGTDNSPLHF

v_call: TRBV20-1
cdr3_aa: CRSSGELFF

v_call: TRBV27
cdr3_aa: CASSYGRGTDTQYF

v_call: TRBV11-2
cdr3_aa: CASSLAGGYANEKLFF

v_call: TRBV20-1
cdr3_aa: CSARKEGGRVYEQYF

v_call: TRBV6-1
cdr3_aa: CASSDRLLMNTEAFF

v_call: TRBV11-3
cdr3_aa: CASSSRGRETQYF

v_call: TRBV4-1
cdr3_aa: CASSQDWAAGELFF

v_call: TRBV6-2/TRBV6-3
cdr3_aa: CASSYWLTLKLSRGGTEAFF

v_call: TRBV24-1
cdr3_aa: CATSPGSSYEQYF

v_call: TRBV7-2
cdr3_aa: CASSQPQRAEAFF

v_call: TRBV12-3/TRBV12-4
cdr3_aa: CASRVRANTGELFF

v_call: TRBV18
cdr3_aa: CASSQPPGLTYEQYF

v_call: TRBV28
cdr3_aa: CASSLDRATLHF

v_call: TRBV5-8
cdr3_aa: CASSLDGPGPQYF

v_call: TRBV19
cdr3_aa: CASSIPGQGVFGYTF

v_call: TRBV19
cdr3_aa: CASSMGQFPSTDTQYF

v_call: TRBV7-2
cdr3_aa: CASSPGGSGLTDTQYF

v_call: TRBV20-1
cdr3_aa: CSAREWGEGYGYTF

v_call: TRBV4-1
cdr3_aa: CASSQQTGGIYGYTF

v_call: TRBV6-2/TRBV6-3
cdr3_aa: CASRVAGGLTEQFF

v_call: TRBV12-3/TRBV12-4
cdr3_aa: CASSPNSGAGNTIYF

v_call: TRBV11-3
cdr3_aa: CASSPRAQGASETQYF

v_call: TRBV18
cdr3_aa: CASSPPETGGWSTDTQYF

v_call: TRBV6-2/TRBV6-3
cdr3_aa: CASTMGTDTQYF

v_call: TRBV4-3
cdr3_aa: CASSQDAGTGVIYGYTF

v_call: TRBV12-3/TRBV12-4
cdr3_aa: CASSLSGQGFNYGYTF

v_call: TRBV12-3/TRBV12-4
cdr3_aa: CGRYEEKLFF

v_call: TRBV27
cdr3_aa: CASSLSRTPTYEQYF

v_call: TRBV12-3/TRBV12-4
cdr3_aa: CASSVRPGMGELFF

v_call: TRBV7-9
cdr3_aa: CASSLIHISF

v_call: TRBV11-2
cdr3_aa: CASSLGRRGVAPLHF

v_call: TRBV9
cdr3_aa: CASSVTLGNEQFF

v_call: TRBV5-1
cdr3_aa: CASSLGIRPSYNEQFF

v_call: TRBV28
cdr3_aa: CASRDRSLLSGNTIYF

v_call: TRBV19
cdr3_aa: CASSGLAGGHEQFF

v_call: TRBV28
cdr3_aa: CASFWGPMGTEAFF

v_call: TRBV19
cdr3_aa: CASSIYHSSPDTQYF

v_call: TRBV4-1
cdr3_aa: CASSQGDRDSYGYTF

v_call: TRBV6-5
cdr3_aa: CASSYVGLMNTEAFF

v_call: TRBV6-2/TRBV6-3
cdr3_aa: CASSPGGTGGEQFF

v_call: TRBV19
cdr3_aa: CASSINPAAYGYTF

v_call: TRBV4-3
cdr3_aa: CASSQAWTGWGQPQHF

v_call: TRBV18
cdr3_aa: CASSPGGIRIGEQYF

v_call: TRBV30
cdr3_aa: CAWSVRREQYF

v_call: TRBV18
cdr3_aa: CASSPGGSQKAFYNEQFF

v_call: TRBV2
cdr3_aa: CASRKGMNTEAFF

v_call: TRBV20-1
cdr3_aa: CSASPGNTIYF